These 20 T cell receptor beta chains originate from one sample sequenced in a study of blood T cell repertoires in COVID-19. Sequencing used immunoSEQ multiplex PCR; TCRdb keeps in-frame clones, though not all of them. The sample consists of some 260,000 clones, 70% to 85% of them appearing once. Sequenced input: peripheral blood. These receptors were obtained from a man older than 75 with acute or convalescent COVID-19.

The CDR3 loop is CAWSPRTGGHYGYTF. The CDR3 DNA follows: TGTGCCTGGAGCCCAAGGACAGGGGGACACTATGGCTACACCTTC. V gene TRBV30 combines with J gene TRBJ1-2, with 10 bases matching TRBD1. The CDR3 covers 15 residues. Trimming cost V 3 bases and J 3 bases; bases outside gene matches: 7. Germline V CDR1 and CDR2: GTSNPN, SVGIG (reference sequence).

The CDR3 DNA reads as TGTGCCAGCAGGGCAGACAGGGGGCGCCGGGGCCAGTACTTC. Its translation: CASRADRGRRGQYF. The V gene is TRBV25-1, the J gene TRBJ2-5; the match to TRBD1 covers 10 bases. V lost 6 bases and J lost 10; bases outside the gene matches: 11. This CDR3 contains 14 residues. CDR1 and CDR2 (germline): MGHDK, SYGVNS.

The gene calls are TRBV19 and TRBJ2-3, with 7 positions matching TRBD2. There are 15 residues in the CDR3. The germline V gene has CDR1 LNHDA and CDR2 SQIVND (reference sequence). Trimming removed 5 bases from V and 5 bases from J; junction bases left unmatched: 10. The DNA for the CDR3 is TGTGCCAGTAGTCCTACGCCGACTAGCTTAGATACGCAGTATTTT. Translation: CASSPTPTSLDTQYF.

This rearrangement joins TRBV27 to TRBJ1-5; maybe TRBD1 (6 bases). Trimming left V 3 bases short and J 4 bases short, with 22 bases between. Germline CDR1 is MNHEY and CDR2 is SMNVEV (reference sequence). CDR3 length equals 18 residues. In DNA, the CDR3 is TGTGCCAGCAGTTTCTCGGGCAGGGGTTTGATATGGAATCAGCCCCAGCATTTT. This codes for CASSFSGRGLIWNQPQHF.

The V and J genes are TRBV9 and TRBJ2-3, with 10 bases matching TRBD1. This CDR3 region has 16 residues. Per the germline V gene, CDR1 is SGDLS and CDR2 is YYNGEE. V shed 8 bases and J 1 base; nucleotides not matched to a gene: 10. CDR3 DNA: TGTGCCAGTTCCACCCCAGGGACAGGGGGCACAGATACGCAGTATTTT. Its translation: CASSTPGTGGTDTQYF.

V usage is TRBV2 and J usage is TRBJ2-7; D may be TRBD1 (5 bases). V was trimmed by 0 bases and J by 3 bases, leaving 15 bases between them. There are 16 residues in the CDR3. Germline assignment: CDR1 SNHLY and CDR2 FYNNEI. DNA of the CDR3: TGTGCCAGCAGTGAAGCCTCCCTCGACAGTTTCTACGAGCAGTACTTC. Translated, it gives CASSEASLDSFYEQYF.

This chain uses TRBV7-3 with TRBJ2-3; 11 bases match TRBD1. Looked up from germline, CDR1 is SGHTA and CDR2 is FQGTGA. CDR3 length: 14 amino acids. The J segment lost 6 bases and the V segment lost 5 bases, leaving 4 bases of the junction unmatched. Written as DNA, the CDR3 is TGTGCCAGCAGCCGGGACAGGGGGTGGGATACGCAGTATTTT. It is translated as CASSRDRGWDTQYF.

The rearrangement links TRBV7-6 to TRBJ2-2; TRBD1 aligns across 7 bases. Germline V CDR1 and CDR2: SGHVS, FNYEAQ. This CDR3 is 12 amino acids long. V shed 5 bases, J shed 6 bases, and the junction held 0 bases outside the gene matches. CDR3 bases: TGTGCCAGCAGCGACAGGGCCGGGGAGCTGTTTTTT. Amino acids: CASSDRAGELFF.

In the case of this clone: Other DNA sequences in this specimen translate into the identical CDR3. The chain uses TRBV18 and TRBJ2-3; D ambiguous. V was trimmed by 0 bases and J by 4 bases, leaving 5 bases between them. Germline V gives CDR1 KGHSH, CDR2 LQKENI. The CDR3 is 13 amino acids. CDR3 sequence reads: CASSPPSADTQYF. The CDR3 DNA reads TGTGCCAGCTCACCACCTTCGGCAGATACGCAGTATTTT.

The CDR3 loop reads CATSRWTGAADTQYF. DNA for the CDR3: TGTGCCACCAGTCGTTGGACAGGGGCGGCAGATACGCAGTATTTT. This chain links TRBV24-1 with TRBJ2-3; 9 bases are a match to TRBD1. Germline V gives CDR1 KGHDR, CDR2 SFDVKD. The junction had 7 bases not matched to a gene; V was cut back by 6 bases and J by 4 bases. This CDR3 is 15 amino acids long.

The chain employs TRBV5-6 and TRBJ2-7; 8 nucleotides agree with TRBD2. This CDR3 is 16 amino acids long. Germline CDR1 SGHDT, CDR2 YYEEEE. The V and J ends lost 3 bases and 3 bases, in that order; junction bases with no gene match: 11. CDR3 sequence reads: CASSSTGGARVYEQYF. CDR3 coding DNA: TGTGCCAGCAGCTCCACGGGGGGGGCGCGAGTCTACGAGCAGTACTTC.

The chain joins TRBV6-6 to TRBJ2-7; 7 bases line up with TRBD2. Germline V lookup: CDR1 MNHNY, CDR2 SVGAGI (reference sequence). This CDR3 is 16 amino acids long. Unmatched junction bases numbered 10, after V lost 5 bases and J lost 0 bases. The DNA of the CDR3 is TGTGCCAGCAGTCGAAGAGCGGGGACGAGCTCCTACGAGCAGTACTTC. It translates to CASSRRAGTSSYEQYF.

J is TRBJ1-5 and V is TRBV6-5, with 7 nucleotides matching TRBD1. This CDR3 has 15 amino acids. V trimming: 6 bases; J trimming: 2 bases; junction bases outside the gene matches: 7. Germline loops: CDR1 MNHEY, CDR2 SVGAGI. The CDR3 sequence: CASSRDRVGNQPQHF. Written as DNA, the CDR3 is TGTGCCAGCAGCCGCGACAGGGTAGGCAATCAGCCCCAGCATTTT.

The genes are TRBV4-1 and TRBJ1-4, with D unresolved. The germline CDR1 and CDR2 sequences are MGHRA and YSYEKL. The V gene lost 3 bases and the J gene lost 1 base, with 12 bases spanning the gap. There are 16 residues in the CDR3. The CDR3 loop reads CASSHVRVQTNEKLFF. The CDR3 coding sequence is TGCGCCAGCAGCCACGTTCGGGTCCAAACTAATGAAAAACTGTTTTTT.

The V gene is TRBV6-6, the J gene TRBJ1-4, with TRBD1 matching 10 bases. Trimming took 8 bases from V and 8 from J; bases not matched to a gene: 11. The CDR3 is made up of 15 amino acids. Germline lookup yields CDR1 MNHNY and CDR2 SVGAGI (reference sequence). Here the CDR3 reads CASSAPDRGNEKLFF. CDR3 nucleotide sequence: TGTGCCAGCTCCGCCCCGGACAGGGGGAACGAAAAACTGTTTTTT.

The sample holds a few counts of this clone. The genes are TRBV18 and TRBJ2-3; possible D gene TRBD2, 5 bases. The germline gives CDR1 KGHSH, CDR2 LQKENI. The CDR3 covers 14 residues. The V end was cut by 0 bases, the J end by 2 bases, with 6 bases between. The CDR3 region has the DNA TGTGCCAGCTCACCACCGAGGGCCACAGATACGCAGTATTTT. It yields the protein CASSPPRATDTQYF.

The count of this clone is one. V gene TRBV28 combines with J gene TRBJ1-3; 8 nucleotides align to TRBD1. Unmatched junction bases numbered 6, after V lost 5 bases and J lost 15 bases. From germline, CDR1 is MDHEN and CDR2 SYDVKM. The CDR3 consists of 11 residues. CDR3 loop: CASSIGTGSYF. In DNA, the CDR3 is TGTGCCAGCAGTATCGGGACAGGTTCATATTTT.

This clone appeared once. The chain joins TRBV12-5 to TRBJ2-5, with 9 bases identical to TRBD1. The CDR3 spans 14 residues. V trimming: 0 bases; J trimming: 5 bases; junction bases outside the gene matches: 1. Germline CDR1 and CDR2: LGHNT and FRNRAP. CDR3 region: CASGLVGTGETQYF. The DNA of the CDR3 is TGTGCTAGTGGTTTGGTAGGGACAGGGGAGACCCAGTACTTC.

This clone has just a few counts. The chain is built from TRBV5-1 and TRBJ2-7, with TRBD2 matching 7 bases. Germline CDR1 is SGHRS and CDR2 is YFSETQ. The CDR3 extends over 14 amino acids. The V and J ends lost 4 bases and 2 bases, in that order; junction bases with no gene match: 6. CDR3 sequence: CASSRRGETYEQYF. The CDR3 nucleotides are TGCGCCAGCAGCCGCCGGGGGGAAACCTACGAGCAGTACTTC.

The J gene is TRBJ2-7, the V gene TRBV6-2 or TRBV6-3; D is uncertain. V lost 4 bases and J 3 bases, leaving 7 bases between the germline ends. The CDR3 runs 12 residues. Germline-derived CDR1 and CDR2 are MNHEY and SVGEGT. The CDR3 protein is CASSLHSYEQYF. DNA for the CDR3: TGTGCCAGCAGTTTGCACAGCTACGAGCAGTACTTC.